The rows below give T cell receptor beta chains drawn from one sample of a study of shared clonotypes between healthy human individuals. Only in-frame clones appear in the TCRdb table, and some are missing; sequencing was by immunoSEQ multiplex PCR. The sample contains about 2 million clones, roughly 95% of which appear only once. Material for sequencing was naive CD8+ T cells sorted from blood. These receptor sequences come from a man aged 18 to 35 in good health. The conserved cysteine and the conserved F or W are not part of the CDR3 here.

j_call	v_call	cdr3_length	cdr3_aa
TRBJ2-7	TRBV5-5	11	ASNLLAGYEQY
TRBJ2-7	TRBV4-1	14	ASSYDGASGSYEQY
-	TRBV30	12	AWRQGQGDYEQY
TRBJ1-5	TRBV5-6	13	ASSLGAGGNQPQH
TRBJ2-1	TRBV4-1	16	ASRTGLAGGPRNNEQF
TRBJ2-2	TRBV6-1	11	ASSDGRAGELF
TRBJ1-4	TRBV5-1	14	ASSFGQGQGIEKLF
TRBJ2-1	TRBV18	10	ASSPPGGEQF
TRBJ2-1	TRBV15	14	ATSRDEGASYNEQF
TRBJ1-3	TRBV9	13	ASSVGEGSGNTIY
TRBJ2-1	TRBV4-3	16	ASSQAWVRDRDYNEQF
TRBJ2-5	TRBV5-4	14	ASSHGLAGHQETQY
TRBJ2-1	TRBV27	13	ASSLDLSSYNEQF
TRBJ2-7	TRBV6-5	11	ASSYGAGGEQY
TRBJ1-5	TRBV10-3	16	AIRPGQGDSDSNQPQH
TRBJ2-6	TRBV28	15	ASSSVQGASGANVLT
TRBJ2-5	TRBV28	15	ASSLIGTSGGRETQY
TRBJ1-6	TRBV19	15	ASSIPSLTGDRSPLH
TRBJ2-6	TRBV19	13	ASSIEGAGANVLT
TRBJ1-2	TRBV19	12	ASSPTLGAYGYT
TRBJ2-7	TRBV9	11	ASSYSFGSEQY
TRBJ2-7	TRBV15	13	ATSTGRQGPYEQY
TRBJ2-7	TRBV7-8	15	ASSPGQGGFSSYEQY
TRBJ2-2	TRBV4-3	14	ASSHWTGGDTGELF
TRBJ2-3	TRBV6-4	15	ASMRPRTSDSTDTQY
TRBJ1-4	TRBV6-1	13	ASSRHSATNEKLF
TRBJ1-2	TRBV5-4	13	ASSLFTIANYGYT
TRBJ1-5	TRBV4-1	14	ASSQRQGASNQPQH
TRBJ1-6	TRBV4-1	17	ASSQDRPGFRGGNSPLH